The 9 T cell receptor beta chains reported below all come from one sample, sequenced in a study of blood T cell repertoires in COVID-19. Sequencing was performed with immunoSEQ multiplex PCR; in TCRdb, only in-frame clones are kept and a portion is missing. The repertoire includes approximately 80,000 clones, 60% to 85% of them detected once, and about 10% sits in the top ten. Sequencing was carried out using peripheral blood. The receptors come from a human donor in a cohort sampled during active COVID-19.

V gene TRBV5-1 combines with J gene TRBJ1-5; TRBD1 matches at 7 bases. This CDR3 contains 14 residues. Trimming took 4 bases from V and 7 from J; bases not matched to a gene: 8. CDR1 is SGHRS and CDR2 is YFSETQ in the germline V gene. The CDR3 region has the DNA TGCGCCAGCAGCCTCGGGACAGAGAAACAGCCCCAGCATTTT. It translates to CASSLGTEKQPQHF.

V and J are TRBV11-3 and TRBJ2-7; TRBD1 agrees at 10 bases. V gave up 5 bases and J gave up 5 bases; unmatched junction bases: 9. This CDR3 is 15 amino acids long. The germline V gene encodes CDR1 SGHNT and CDR2 YENEEA. CDR3 residues: CASSTSGTGVHEQYF. The DNA for the CDR3 is TGTGCCAGCAGCACCTCCGGGACAGGGGTCCACGAGCAGTACTTC.

V usage is TRBV4-2 and J usage is TRBJ1-4; 8 nucleotides line up with TRBD1. Germline CDR1 reads LGHNA; CDR2 reads YNFKEQ. The J segment lost 0 bases and the V segment lost 4 bases, leaving 19 bases of the junction unmatched. The CDR3 covers 21 residues. The CDR3 DNA reads as TGTGCCAGCAGCCCCCTCTTCTCCCCCCCGGGACAGGAGGCAACTAATGAAAAACTGTTTTTT. As protein: CASSPLFSPPGQEATNEKLFF.

This clone showed up just once. V is TRBV27 and J is TRBJ2-7; 9 bases line up with TRBD1. The CDR3 length is 15 residues. Germline assignment: CDR1 MNHEY and CDR2 SMNVEV (reference sequence). Trimming took 6 bases from V and 3 from J; bases not matched to a gene: 9. This chain's CDR3 is CASSLTGTGSYEQYF. The CDR3 DNA sequence: TGTGCCAGCAGCCTCACCGGGACAGGGAGCTACGAGCAGTACTTC.

The CDR3 is CAWSINNEQFF. The DNA for the CDR3 is TGTGCCTGGAGTATCAACAATGAGCAGTTCTTC. The chain combines TRBV30 with TRBJ2-1; D is unclear. The CDR3 is 11 residues long. Trimming took off 2 bases at V and 5 bases at J, with 4 bases between the two ends. Germline V gene lookup returns CDR1 GTSNPN and CDR2 SVGIG (reference sequence).

This rearrangement joins TRBV5-1 to TRBJ2-7; 8 bases align to TRBD1. This CDR3 is 16 amino acids long. Germline V gene data show CDR1 as SGHRS and CDR2 as YFSETQ. J lost 0 bases, V lost 0 bases, and 5 bases had no gene match. The DNA for the CDR3 is TGCGCCAGCAGCTTGGGACAGGGGTCAGGCTCCTACGAGCAGTACTTC. Translating gives CASSLGQGSGSYEQYF.

This chain joins TRBV5-5 and TRBJ1-3; maybe TRBD1 (5 bases). CDR3 length equals 15 residues. V gave up 0 bases and J gave up 3 bases, with 10 bases separating them. The germline V gene has CDR1 SGHKS and CDR2 YYEKEE (reference sequence). In DNA, the CDR3 is TGTGCCAGCAGCTTGGATGTGGGACTTGGAAACACCATATATTTT. Amino acids: CASSLDVGLGNTIYF.

This clone was counted a single time. The J gene is TRBJ1-5, the V gene TRBV10-3, with 12 bases that match TRBD1. With 3 bases clipped from V and 3 bases from J, the junction kept 9 bases outside the gene matches. The germline V gene has CDR1 ENHRY and CDR2 SYGVKD. CDR3 length equals 18 residues. CDR3 protein: CAISEGTGGSGVNQPQHF. The DNA of the CDR3 is TGTGCCATCAGTGAAGGGACAGGGGGCAGTGGTGTCAATCAGCCCCAGCATTTT.

This chain links TRBV6-5 with TRBJ2-7; D is uncertain. Germline CDR1 MNHEY, CDR2 SVGAGI. The V end was cut by 0 bases, the J end by 7 bases, with 13 bases between. This CDR3 spans 14 amino acids. Written as DNA, the CDR3 is TGTGCCAGCAGTTACTCTGAAGGCCTCGGGGAGCAGTACTTC. As protein: CASSYSEGLGEQYF.